A selection of T cell receptor beta chains follows, all from one sample in a study of blood T cells in healthy people across ages. Each CDR3 protein gets one entry after TCRdb re-called the 5' RACE reads with MiXCR. The sample lists roughly 1,700,000 distinct CDR3 sequences; 28% were seen once. Sequencing was done on a sample of blood. The source is a woman aged 25 to 39 in good health. Both conserved end residues are part of each CDR3. The order of the fields is V gene, D gene, clone size, J gene, CDR3 DNA, CDR3 protein. A D gene is named only where the DNA matches it firmly. Size values are once, few and many counts, or a class for expanded clones, and some rows have none.

v_gene: TRBV20-1
d_gene: TRBD2
abundance: -
j_gene: TRBJ2-3
CDR3nt: TGCAGTGCTACGGGGACTAGTGCAGATACGCAGTATTTT
CDR3aa: CSATGTSADTQYF

v_gene: TRBV12-3/TRBV12-4
d_gene: -
abundance: -
j_gene: TRBJ2-2
CDR3nt: TGTGCCAGCCGTAGCGGAAACACCGGGGAGCTGTTTTTT
CDR3aa: CASRSGNTGELFF

v_gene: TRBV5-1
d_gene: -
abundance: few
j_gene: TRBJ1-5
CDR3nt: TGCGCCAGCAGCTCGCCAGGGGCCAGCGTTAGTGGCAATCAGCCCCAGCATTTT
CDR3aa: CASSSPGASVSGNQPQHF

v_gene: TRBV12-3/TRBV12-4
d_gene: -
abundance: -
j_gene: TRBJ1-1
CDR3nt: TGTGCCAGCAGGGACCAGGGGAGAACTGAAGCTTTCTTT
CDR3aa: CASRDQGRTEAFF

v_gene: TRBV12-3/TRBV12-4
d_gene: TRBD1
abundance: few
j_gene: TRBJ2-6
CDR3nt: TGTGCCAGCAGGCGACCCGGGACAGGGGTCCCTGGGGCCAACGTCCTGACTTTC
CDR3aa: CASRRPGTGVPGANVLTF

v_gene: TRBV29-1
d_gene: -
abundance: -
j_gene: TRBJ1-1
CDR3nt: TGCAGCGTTGTGGGGGGTCGTCAAGCTTTCTTT
CDR3aa: CSVVGGRQAFF

v_gene: TRBV29-1
d_gene: -
abundance: few
j_gene: TRBJ1-2
CDR3nt: TGCAGCGTTGAAAAGTTAGTGAGTGGCTACACCTTC
CDR3aa: CSVEKLVSGYTF

v_gene: TRBV2
d_gene: -
abundance: -
j_gene: TRBJ2-3
CDR3nt: TGTGCCAGCAGTGAAGATAGCGCGGGAGATACGCAGTATTTT
CDR3aa: CASSEDSAGDTQYF

v_gene: TRBV4-3
d_gene: TRBD2
abundance: many
j_gene: TRBJ2-3
CDR3nt: TGCGCCAGCAGCCAAACTAGCGGGAGGGCCGCAGATACGCAGTATTTT
CDR3aa: CASSQTSGRAADTQYF

v_gene: TRBV5-5
d_gene: -
abundance: -
j_gene: TRBJ2-6
CDR3nt: TGTGCCAGCAGCTTTGGGGCGGTAGGGGCCAACGTCCTGACTTTC
CDR3aa: CASSFGAVGANVLTF

v_gene: TRBV12-3/TRBV12-4
d_gene: TRBD2
abundance: -
j_gene: TRBJ2-1
CDR3nt: TGTGCCAGCAGCGACAGCGGGAGAACCAATGAGCAGTTCTTC
CDR3aa: CASSDSGRTNEQFF

v_gene: TRBV7-2
d_gene: TRBD2
abundance: -
j_gene: TRBJ2-7
CDR3nt: TGTGCCAGCAGCAGGGGACTAGCAGGATCCCACGAGCAGTACTTC
CDR3aa: CASSRGLAGSHEQYF

v_gene: TRBV6-1
d_gene: -
abundance: many
j_gene: TRBJ1-4
CDR3nt: TGTGCCAGCAGGAGGCTTCGGGCCTCGGGCCCGGGTGATGAAAAACTGTTTTTT
CDR3aa: CASRRLRASGPGDEKLFF

v_gene: TRBV11-3
d_gene: -
abundance: -
j_gene: TRBJ2-1
CDR3nt: TGTGCCAGCAGCCCAGGAGAGGGGGATTACAATGAGCAGTTCTTC
CDR3aa: CASSPGEGDYNEQFF

v_gene: TRBV5-6
d_gene: -
abundance: -
j_gene: TRBJ1-4
CDR3nt: TGTGCCAGCAGCCTATTACAGGGTGGGAAACTGTTTTTT
CDR3aa: CASSLLQGGKLFF

v_gene: TRBV6-5
d_gene: -
abundance: -
j_gene: TRBJ2-7
CDR3nt: TGTGCCAGCAGTTACAGGGGACCCCCAAACTACAATGAGCAGTACTTC
CDR3aa: CASSYRGPPNYNEQYF

v_gene: TRBV20-1
d_gene: -
abundance: few
j_gene: TRBJ2-7
CDR3nt: TGCAGTACCGCGGGGGCAGGAGATTTCAACGAGCAGTACTTC
CDR3aa: CSTAGAGDFNEQYF

v_gene: TRBV5-6
d_gene: -
abundance: -
j_gene: TRBJ2-1
CDR3nt: TGTGCCAGCAGCCGTTGGCAGGTTGAGCAGTTCTTC
CDR3aa: CASSRWQVEQFF

v_gene: TRBV3-1
d_gene: TRBD1
abundance: -
j_gene: TRBJ1-2
CDR3nt: TGTGCCAGCAGCCCACGACAGACAGGGGCGAATGGCTACACCTTC
CDR3aa: CASSPRQTGANGYTF

v_gene: TRBV7-9
d_gene: -
abundance: few
j_gene: TRBJ1-1
CDR3nt: TGTGCCAGCAGCTCCAATGGGTTCGGGGTCACTGAAGCTTTCTTT
CDR3aa: CASSSNGFGVTEAFF

v_gene: TRBV12-3/TRBV12-4
d_gene: TRBD2
abundance: few
j_gene: TRBJ2-1
CDR3nt: TGTGCCAGCAGAGCTCTGGGGCCGGCGGGGGGTGAGCAGTTCTTC
CDR3aa: CASRALGPAGGEQFF

v_gene: TRBV9
d_gene: -
abundance: -
j_gene: TRBJ1-4
CDR3nt: TGTGCCAGCAGCGTAGCTGGGGACGGCTATGAAAAACTGTTTTTT
CDR3aa: CASSVAGDGYEKLFF

v_gene: TRBV29-1
d_gene: -
abundance: few
j_gene: TRBJ1-5
CDR3nt: TGCAGCGTTACAGGGTTTATGACCCAGCATTTT
CDR3aa: CSVTGFMTQHF

v_gene: TRBV5-1
d_gene: -
abundance: many
j_gene: TRBJ1-2
CDR3nt: TGTGCCAGCAGCTCCCCGCCTAACTATGGCTACACCTTC
CDR3aa: CASSSPPNYGYTF

v_gene: TRBV4-2
d_gene: -
abundance: few
j_gene: TRBJ2-1
CDR3nt: TGTGCCAGCAGCCAAGATCCCAGGAGCTCCTACGAGCAGTTCTTC
CDR3aa: CASSQDPRSSYEQFF

v_gene: TRBV7-2
d_gene: TRBD2
abundance: -
j_gene: TRBJ2-3
CDR3nt: TGTGCCAGCAGCCTAGAATTTATCCGCGGGGGGATGCAGTATTTT
CDR3aa: CASSLEFIRGGMQYF

v_gene: TRBV27
d_gene: -
abundance: -
j_gene: TRBJ1-1
CDR3nt: TGTGCCAGCAGTTTATCCCGCAGGGGTGAGACTGAAGCTTTCTTT
CDR3aa: CASSLSRRGETEAFF

v_gene: TRBV7-2
d_gene: TRBD2
abundance: few
j_gene: TRBJ2-1
CDR3nt: TGTGCCAGCAGCTCCCCCGGACTAGCGGGAGGCCTCGCGAATAGTGAGCAGTTCTTC
CDR3aa: CASSSPGLAGGLANSEQFF

v_gene: TRBV9
d_gene: -
abundance: -
j_gene: TRBJ1-5
CDR3nt: TGTGCCAGCAGCCCTGCGACAGAGTTGTGGCCCCAGCATTTT
CDR3aa: CASSPATELWPQHF

v_gene: TRBV20-1
d_gene: -
abundance: -
j_gene: TRBJ1-3
CDR3nt: TGCAGTCCCACGACAGGTTCGGGAAACACCACATATTTT
CDR3aa: CSPTTGSGNTTYF

v_gene: TRBV5-6
d_gene: TRBD2
abundance: -
j_gene: TRBJ2-2
CDR3nt: TGTGCCAGCAGCTCCGATAGCGGGAGGGCCACCGGGGAGCTGTTTTTT
CDR3aa: CASSSDSGRATGELFF

v_gene: TRBV20-1
d_gene: -
abundance: -
j_gene: TRBJ2-1
CDR3nt: TGCAGTGCTAGTTTGCAAAGTACAGGGGAGCAGTTCTTC
CDR3aa: CSASLQSTGEQFF

v_gene: TRBV10-2
d_gene: -
abundance: few
j_gene: TRBJ1-1
CDR3nt: TGCGCCAGCAGTGCTGATGAGGGAGACCCGGGAACTGAAGCTTTCTTT
CDR3aa: CASSADEGDPGTEAFF

v_gene: TRBV11-2
d_gene: TRBD1
abundance: -
j_gene: TRBJ2-7
CDR3nt: TGTGCCAGCAGCGCGGACAGGGTAGACTACGAGCAGTACTTC
CDR3aa: CASSADRVDYEQYF

v_gene: TRBV5-1
d_gene: TRBD1
abundance: -
j_gene: TRBJ1-2
CDR3nt: TGCGCCAGCAGCTCCTATACCTCCGGGACAGGGAGCGGCTACACCTTC
CDR3aa: CASSSYTSGTGSGYTF

v_gene: TRBV6-2/TRBV6-3
d_gene: TRBD2
abundance: -
j_gene: TRBJ2-3
CDR3nt: TGTGCCAGCAGTTACTGGACTAGCGGGAGGAGCAAAGATACGCAGTATTTT
CDR3aa: CASSYWTSGRSKDTQYF

v_gene: TRBV30
d_gene: -
abundance: -
j_gene: TRBJ2-3
CDR3nt: TGTGCCTGGAGTTTAAGGGCCCAAAGGAGGGACTCAGATACGCAGTATTTT
CDR3aa: CAWSLRAQRRDSDTQYF

v_gene: TRBV12-3/TRBV12-4
d_gene: TRBD2
abundance: -
j_gene: TRBJ2-5
CDR3nt: TGTGCCAGCAGTATAGGACTAGCGGGGTGCCAAGAGACCCAGTACTTC
CDR3aa: CASSIGLAGCQETQYF

v_gene: TRBV5-5
d_gene: TRBD2
abundance: -
j_gene: TRBJ2-1
CDR3nt: TGTGCCAGCAGCCGGACTAGCGGGAGTTTCGGAGAGACCCAGTTCTTC
CDR3aa: CASSRTSGSFGETQFF

v_gene: TRBV4-1
d_gene: TRBD1
abundance: few
j_gene: TRBJ2-5
CDR3nt: TGCGCCAGCAGCCAAGATTTGACAGGGGGAGAGACCCAGTACTTC
CDR3aa: CASSQDLTGGETQYF